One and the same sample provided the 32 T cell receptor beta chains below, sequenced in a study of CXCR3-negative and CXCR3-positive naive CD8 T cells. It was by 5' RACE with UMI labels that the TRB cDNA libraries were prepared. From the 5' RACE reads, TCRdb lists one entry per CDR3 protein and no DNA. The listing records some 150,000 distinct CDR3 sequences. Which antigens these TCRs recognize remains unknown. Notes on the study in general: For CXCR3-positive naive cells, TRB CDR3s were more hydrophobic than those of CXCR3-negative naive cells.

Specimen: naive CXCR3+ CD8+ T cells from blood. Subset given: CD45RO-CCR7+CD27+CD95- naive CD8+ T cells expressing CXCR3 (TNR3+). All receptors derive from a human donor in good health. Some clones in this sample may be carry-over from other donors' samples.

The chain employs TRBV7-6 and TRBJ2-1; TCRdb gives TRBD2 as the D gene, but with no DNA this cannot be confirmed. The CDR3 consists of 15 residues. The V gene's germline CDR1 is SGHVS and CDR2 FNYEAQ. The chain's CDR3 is CASSPGLAGRNEQFF. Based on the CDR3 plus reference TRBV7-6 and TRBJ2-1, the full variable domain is GAGVSQSPRYKVTKRGQDVALRCDPISGHVSLYWYRQALGQGPEFLTYFNYEAQQDKSGLPNDRFSAERPEGSISTLTIQRTEQRDSAMYRCASSPGLAGRNEQFFGPGTRLTVL.

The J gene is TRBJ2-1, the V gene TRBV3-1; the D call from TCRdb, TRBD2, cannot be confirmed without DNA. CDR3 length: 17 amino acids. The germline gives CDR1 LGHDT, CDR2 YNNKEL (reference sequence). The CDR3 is CASSPILGPRGGNEQFF.

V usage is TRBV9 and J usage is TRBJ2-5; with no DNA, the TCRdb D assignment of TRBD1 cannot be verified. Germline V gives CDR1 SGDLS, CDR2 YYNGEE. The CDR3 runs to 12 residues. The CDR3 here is CASYRAEETQYF.

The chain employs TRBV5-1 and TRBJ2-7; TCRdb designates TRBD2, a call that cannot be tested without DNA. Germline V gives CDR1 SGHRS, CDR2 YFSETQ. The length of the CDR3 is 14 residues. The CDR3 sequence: CASASDRGRNEQYF.

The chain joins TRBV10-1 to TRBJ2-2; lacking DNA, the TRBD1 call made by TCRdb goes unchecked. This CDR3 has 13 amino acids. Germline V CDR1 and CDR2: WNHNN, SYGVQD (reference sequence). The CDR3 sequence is CARTSPNTGELFF.

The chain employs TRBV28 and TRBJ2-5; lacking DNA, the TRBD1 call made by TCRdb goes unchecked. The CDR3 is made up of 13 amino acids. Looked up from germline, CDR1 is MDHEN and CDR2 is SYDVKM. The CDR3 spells CATYGAGVRTQYF.

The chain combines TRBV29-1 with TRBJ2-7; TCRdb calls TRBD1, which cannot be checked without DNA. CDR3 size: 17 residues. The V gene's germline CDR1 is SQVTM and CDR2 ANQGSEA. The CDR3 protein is CSVEVETGQGARYEQYF.

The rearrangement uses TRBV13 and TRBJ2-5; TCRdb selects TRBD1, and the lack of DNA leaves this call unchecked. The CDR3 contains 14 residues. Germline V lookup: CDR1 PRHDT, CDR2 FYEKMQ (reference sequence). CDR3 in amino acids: CASSLRLQGETQYF.

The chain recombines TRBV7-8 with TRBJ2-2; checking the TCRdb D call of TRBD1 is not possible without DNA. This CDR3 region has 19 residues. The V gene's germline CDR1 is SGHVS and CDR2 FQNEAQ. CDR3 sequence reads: CASSLAASDTGGWDGELFF.

CDR3: CASSLSRGVNGYTF. The chain recombines TRBV28 with TRBJ1-2; TCRdb designates TRBD1, a call that cannot be tested without DNA. There are 14 residues in the CDR3. The germline CDR1 and CDR2 sequences are MDHEN and SYDVKM.

CDR3 loop: CASSGEGGRTTSSYEQYF. The chain joins TRBV3-1 to TRBJ2-7; TCRdb's D gene call, TRBD2, goes unchecked for lack of DNA. This CDR3 spans 18 amino acids. CDR1 is LGHDT, CDR2 YNNKEL, per germline (reference sequence).

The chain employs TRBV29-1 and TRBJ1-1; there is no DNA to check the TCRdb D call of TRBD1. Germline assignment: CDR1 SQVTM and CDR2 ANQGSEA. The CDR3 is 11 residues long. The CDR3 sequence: CSVEGRVAAFF.

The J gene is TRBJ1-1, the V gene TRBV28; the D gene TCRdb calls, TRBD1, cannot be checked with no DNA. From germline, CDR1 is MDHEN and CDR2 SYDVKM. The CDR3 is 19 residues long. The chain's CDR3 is CASSLFRGVPDRGGGGAFF.

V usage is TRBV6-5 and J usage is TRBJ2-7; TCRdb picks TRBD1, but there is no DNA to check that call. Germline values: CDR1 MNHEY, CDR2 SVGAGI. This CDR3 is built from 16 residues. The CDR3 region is CASSPTGVNYNYEQYF.

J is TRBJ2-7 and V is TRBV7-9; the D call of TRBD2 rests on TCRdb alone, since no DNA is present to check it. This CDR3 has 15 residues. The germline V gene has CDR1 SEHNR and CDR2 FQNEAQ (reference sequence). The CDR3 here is CASSSGLAGAYEQYF.

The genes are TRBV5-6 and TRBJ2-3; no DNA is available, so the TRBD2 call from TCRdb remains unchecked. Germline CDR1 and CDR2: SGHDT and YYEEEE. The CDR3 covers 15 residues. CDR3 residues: CASSLRRTNADTQYF. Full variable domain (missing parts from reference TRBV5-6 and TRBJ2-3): DAGVTQSPTHLIKTRGQQVTLRCSPKSGHDTVSWYQQALGQGPQFIFQYYEEEERQRGNFPDRFSGHQFPNYSSELNVNALLLGDSALYLCASSLRRTNADTQYFGPGTRLTVL.

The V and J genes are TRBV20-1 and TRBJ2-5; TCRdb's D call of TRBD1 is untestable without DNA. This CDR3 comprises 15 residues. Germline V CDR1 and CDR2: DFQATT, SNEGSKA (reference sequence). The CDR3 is CSARRGQEERETQYF.

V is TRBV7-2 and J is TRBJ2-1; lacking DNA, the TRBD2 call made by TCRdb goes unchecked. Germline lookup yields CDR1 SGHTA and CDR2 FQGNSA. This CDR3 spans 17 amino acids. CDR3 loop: CASSLILAGGRYNEQFF.

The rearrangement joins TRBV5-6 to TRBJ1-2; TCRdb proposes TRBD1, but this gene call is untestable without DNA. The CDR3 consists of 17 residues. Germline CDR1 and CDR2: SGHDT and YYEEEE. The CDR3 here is CASSAPGGLLLPYGYTF.

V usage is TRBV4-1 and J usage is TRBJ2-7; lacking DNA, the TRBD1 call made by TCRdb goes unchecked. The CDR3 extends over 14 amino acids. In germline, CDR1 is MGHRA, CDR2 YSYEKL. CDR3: CASRGQDNSYEQYF.

CDR3 residues: CASSMTGGTYEQYF. The chain recombines TRBV19 with TRBJ2-7; TCRdb indicates TRBD1, and absent DNA this call remains unverified. This CDR3 region has 14 residues. Germline CDR1 reads LNHDA; CDR2 reads SQIVND (reference sequence).

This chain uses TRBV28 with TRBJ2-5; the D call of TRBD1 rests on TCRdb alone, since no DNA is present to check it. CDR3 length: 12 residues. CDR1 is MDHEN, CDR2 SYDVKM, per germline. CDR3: CASKDRGQTQYF.

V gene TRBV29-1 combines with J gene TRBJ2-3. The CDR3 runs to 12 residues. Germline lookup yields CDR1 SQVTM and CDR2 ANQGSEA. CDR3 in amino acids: CSAGDFTDTQYF.

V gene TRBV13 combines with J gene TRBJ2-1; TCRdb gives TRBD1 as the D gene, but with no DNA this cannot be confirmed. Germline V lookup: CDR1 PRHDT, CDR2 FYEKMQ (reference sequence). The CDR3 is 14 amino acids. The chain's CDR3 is CASSSQGSYNEQFF.

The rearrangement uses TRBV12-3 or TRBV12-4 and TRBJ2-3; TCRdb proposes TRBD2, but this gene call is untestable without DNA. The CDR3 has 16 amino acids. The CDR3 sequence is CASSFQGGVPTDTQYF.

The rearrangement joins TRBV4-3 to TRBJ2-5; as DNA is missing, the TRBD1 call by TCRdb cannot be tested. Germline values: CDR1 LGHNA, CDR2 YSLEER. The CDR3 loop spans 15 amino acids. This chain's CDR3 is CASSQDRGVLETQYF.

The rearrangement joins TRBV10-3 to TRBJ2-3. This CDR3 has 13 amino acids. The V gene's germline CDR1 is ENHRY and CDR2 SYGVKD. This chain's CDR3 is CAIRTESTDTQYF.

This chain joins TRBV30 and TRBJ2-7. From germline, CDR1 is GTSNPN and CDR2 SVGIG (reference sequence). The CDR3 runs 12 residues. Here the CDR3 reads CAWRQSSYEQYF.

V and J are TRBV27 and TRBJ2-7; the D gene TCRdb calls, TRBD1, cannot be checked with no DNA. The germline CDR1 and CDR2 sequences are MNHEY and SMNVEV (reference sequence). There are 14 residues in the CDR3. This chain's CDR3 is CASSPKTVTYEQYF.

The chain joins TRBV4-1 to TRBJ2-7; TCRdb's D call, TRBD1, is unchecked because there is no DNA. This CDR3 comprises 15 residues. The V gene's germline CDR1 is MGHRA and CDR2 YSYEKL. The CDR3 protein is CASSPPRTGTNEQYF.

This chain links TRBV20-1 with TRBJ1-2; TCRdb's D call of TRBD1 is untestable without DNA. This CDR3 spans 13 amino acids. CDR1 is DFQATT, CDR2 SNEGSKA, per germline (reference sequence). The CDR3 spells CSATRKGVDGYTF.

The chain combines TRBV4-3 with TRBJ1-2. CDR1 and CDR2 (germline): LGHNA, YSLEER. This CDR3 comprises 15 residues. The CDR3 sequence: CASSQVPSASYGYTF.